The 9 T cell receptor beta chains listed next were all sequenced from one sample in a study of cytomegalovirus exposure and HLA in healthy donors (dated by TCRdb to 2015 to 2018). Library preparation used the immunoSEQ multiplex PCR assay. The multiplex PCR relied on a mix of 60 forward primers for TCR Vbeta segments and 13 reverse primers for TCR Jbeta segments. TCRdb mirrors the immuneACCESS table, restricted to in-frame sequences. Some clones are absent from its copies; in checked studies, under half trace to an unresolved V gene, and the reason for the others is unknown. This sample gives about 200,000 clones in total; roughly 80% of them show up just once. The ten top clones hold nearly 3% of the sample. The sequencing input was PBMCs. Source of these receptors: a woman in her 30s in good health and CMV-seronegative.

CDR3 DNA: TGTGCCAGCAGCTTGGGAGGAGCCGGAGCCATCGGGGAGCTGTTTTTT. It is translated as CASSLGGAGAIGELFF. The chain links TRBV5-4 to TRBJ2-2; D unclear. The CDR3 length is 16 residues. V gave up 0 bases and J gave up 7 bases, with 16 bases separating them. Germline V CDR1 and CDR2: SGHNT, YYREEE (reference sequence).

The chain uses TRBV27 and TRBJ2-7; weak D call: TRBD1 (5 bases). The CDR3 extends over 15 amino acids. V gave up 0 bases and J gave up 5 bases, with 14 bases separating them. Germline loops: CDR1 MNHEY, CDR2 SMNVEV (reference sequence). The CDR3 sequence is CASSLSWGPPHEQYF. The CDR3 DNA follows: TGTGCCAGCAGTTTATCGTGGGGCCCACCCCACGAGCAGTACTTC.

This chain links TRBV4-1 with TRBJ2-4; 9 positions agree with TRBD2. The ends lost 1 base at V and 2 bases at J; junction bases unmatched: 6. This CDR3 has 17 residues. Germline V CDR1 and CDR2: MGHRA, YSYEKL. The CDR3 sequence is CASSQGRLAGPKNIQYF. CDR3 in DNA: TGCGCCAGCAGCCAAGGCCGGCTAGCGGGACCCAAAAACATTCAGTACTTC.

This clone has a single count. V usage is TRBV15 and J usage is TRBJ2-7, with D possibly matching TRBD2 (7 bases). CDR1 and CDR2 (germline): LNHNV, YYDKDF (reference sequence). V lost 3 bases, J lost 0 bases, and 15 bases lay in between. The CDR3 is 16 amino acids. CDR3 in DNA: TGTGCCACCAGCAGGGGGGGGCTGGGTAGCTCCTACGAGCAGTACTTC. Its translation is CATSRGGLGSSYEQYF.

This chain uses TRBV4-2 with TRBJ1-3; TRBD1 is a possible D gene (5 bases). Trimming removed 2 bases at V and 4 bases at J, with 12 bases between. Germline V gives CDR1 LGHNA, CDR2 YNFKEQ. The CDR3 runs 15 residues. CDR3: CASSQLSGGGNTIYF. DNA for the CDR3: TGTGCCAGCAGCCAACTCTCCGGGGGGGGAAACACCATATATTTT.

The chain uses TRBV9 and TRBJ1-1, with a weak D call TRBD1 (5 bases). CDR1 and CDR2 from the germline V gene are SGDLS and YYNGEE. The CDR3 runs 14 residues. Between the trimmed V and J ends, which lost 3 bases and 7 bases, there was a span of 16 bases. The CDR3 DNA follows: TGTGCCAGCAGCGGGGGGGGAACCTGGGATGAAGCTTTCTTT. Translating gives CASSGGGTWDEAFF.

Turning to this clone: Compared with germline, one end of the junction differs, possibly owing to a read error. V usage is TRBV6-1 and J usage is TRBJ1-2; D is possibly TRBD1 (6 bases). The length of the CDR3 is 14 residues. The germline V gene has CDR1 MNHNS and CDR2 SASEGT. CDR3 sequence (DNA): TGTGGAGTCCTCAACACAAACAGGGTCAACGGCTACCCCTTC. The encoded protein is CGVLNTNRVNGYPF.

The chain couples TRBV28 to TRBJ2-3; possible D gene TRBD2, 5 bases. Germline V gene sequence: CDR1 MDHEN, CDR2 SYDVKM. V lost 7 bases and J lost 4, with 12 bases in between. CDR3 length equals 13 residues. The CDR3 DNA is TGTGCCAGCACCTTGGCTAGCCCAGATACGCAGTATTTT. Its protein product is CASTLASPDTQYF.

The rearrangement uses TRBV27 and TRBJ1-1; 8 positions match TRBD1. Germline V gene data show CDR1 as MNHEY and CDR2 as SMNVEV (reference sequence). This CDR3 region has 15 residues. V dropped 0 bases and J dropped 1; count of bases not matched to a gene: 1. Here the CDR3 reads CASSLSDRANTEAFF. Written as DNA, the CDR3 is TGTGCCAGCAGTTTATCGGACAGGGCGAACACTGAAGCTTTCTTT.